Sequencing of this TCR beta chain was carried out in a study of blood T cells in healthy people across ages. Background on the study: Per every two T cells, about one barcoded beta molecule was captured by template switching.

It was with a sample-barcoded 5' primer and a J-beta primer mix that a second PCR of about 6 to 12 cycles was run. A minimum of 3 million CDR3-containing paired-end reads was obtained for each sample. Via MiXCR, TCRdb re-called the 5' RACE reads, giving one row per CDR3 protein. Of over a million distinct CDR3 sequences listed, 45% were seen once; the top ten hold under 20%. This clonotype has a handful of counts. The study recruited healthy Caucasian donors from Russia who were aged about 6 to 95. Trimming at V came to 3 bases and at J to 6 bases, leaving 1 base not matched to a gene. The CDR3 sequence is 14 residues long. Germline CDR1 reads SGHTA; CDR2 reads FQGNSA.

The specimen sequenced was blood. This clonotype was sampled from a woman aged 60-75 years in good health. This chain uses TRBV7-2 with TRBJ2-2; 10 nucleotides align to TRBD1. The CDR3 sequence is CASSLTGGAGELFF. CDR3 nucleotides: TGTGCCAGCAGCTTGACAGGGGGCGCCGGGGAGCTGTTTTTT.